This entry concerns a single T cell receptor beta chain. Its antigen is still unknown. Primers: 60 Vbeta forward and 13 Jbeta reverse. TCRdb's table, derived via immunoSEQ multiplex PCR, lists solely in-frame clones and lacks some. The sample carries 150,000 or so clones, 75% recorded once. This record belongs to a study of cytomegalovirus exposure and HLA in healthy donors. Findings of the study overall: Among the most significant clusters, several appeared linked to common viral pathogens in a later analysis. The analysis excluded some indistinguishable V segments, including TRBV6-2 and TRBV6-3. In most subjects, TCR beta sequences reportedly gave accurate predictions of HLA-A and HLA-B alleles. HLA alleles showed associations with some 17,000 TCR beta sequences in a later analysis, at a 0.05 false discovery rate.

CDR1 and CDR2 (germline): SGHDN, FVKESK. CDR3 size: 15 residues. The V end lost 2 bases, the J end lost 2 bases, and 12 bases lay between the germline ends. This sequence was found in a female donor in good health and CMV-seronegative. The specimen sequenced was PBMCs. The chain employs TRBV14 and TRBJ2-5; no reliable D call. The CDR3 loop is CASSQPTAVQETQYF. In DNA, the CDR3 is TGTGCCAGCAGCCAACCAACTGCGGTTCAAGAGACCCAGTACTTC.